Listed below are T cell receptor beta chains from one sample, sequenced in a study of shared clonotypes between healthy human individuals. Assay: immunoSEQ multiplex PCR; the TCRdb copy retains only in-frame clones and omits some. Among over a million clones, approximately 68% were seen once, and the ten largest hold approximately 1.5%. Sequenced: memory CD4+ T cells sorted from blood. The receptors here all came from a man between 18 and 35 years old in good health. CDR3s include the opening cysteine and the closing phenylalanine or tryptophan. Fields, in order: D gene, V gene, J gene, clone size, CDR3 DNA, CDR3 protein. D genes are given only for firm matches. Only some rows state a clone size, as once, few, many or a class for expanded clones.

>NA|TRBV4-3|TRBJ2-1|NA
TGCGCCAGCAGACAGGACCGGGGCGGGTACAATGAGCAGTTCTTC
CASRQDRGGYNEQFF
>NA|TRBV5-1|TRBJ1-3|NA
TGCGCCAGCAGCTTAGGCAGCGTCTCTGGAAACACCATATATTTT
CASSLGSVSGNTIYF
>TRBD2|TRBV5-1|TRBJ2-1|NA
TGCGCCAGCAGCTCCGGGACTAGCGGGGGGGCCACGGATGAGCAGTTCTTC
CASSSGTSGGATDEQFF
>NA|TRBV28|TRBJ1-6|NA
TGTGCCAGCAGTGTAAAGGCGAGGGAAATTTACGCAAGATCACCCCTCCACTTT
CASSVKAREIYARSPLHF
>NA|TRBV29-1|TRBJ2-7|few
TGCAGCGTTGAAGCCAGCTACGAGCAGTACTTC
CSVEASYEQYF
>TRBD1|TRBV28|TRBJ1-2|once
TGTGCCAGCCTTCCGGCGGATAAGGGACAGTACTATGGCTACACCTTC
CASLPADKGQYYGYTF
>TRBD1|TRBV2|TRBJ1-5|few
TGTGCCAGCAGTAGACAGGGGTATAGCAATCAGCCCCAGCATTTT
CASSRQGYSNQPQHF
>NA|TRBV7-8|TRBJ2-7|NA
TGTGCCAGCACGCCCTCAGGCGGAACCCCCTACGAGCAGTACTTC
CASTPSGGTPYEQYF
>TRBD1|TRBV2|TRBJ1-3|few
TGTGCCAGCAACCAAGGGGGCGCTGGAAACACCATATATTTT
CASNQGGAGNTIYF
>NA|TRBV6-1|TRBJ2-7|NA
TGTGCCAGCATCCCCCCAGGGATAACCTACGAGCAGTACTTC
CASIPPGITYEQYF
>TRBD2|TRBV9|TRBJ2-3|once
TGTGCCAGCAGCGTACGATCGCTAGCGGGCACAGATACGCAGTATTTT
CASSVRSLAGTDTQYF
>NA|TRBV6-6|TRBJ1-4|NA
TGTGCCAGCAGTTACGGGGGCGGGACTAATGAAAAACTGTTTTTT
CASSYGGGTNEKLFF
>NA|TRBV4-3|TRBJ2-7|NA
TGCGCCAGCAGCCAAGATCTGGCGGACTGGGGCGAGCAGTACTTC
CASSQDLADWGEQYF
>NA|TRBV4-3|TRBJ2-7|once
TGCGCCAGCAGCCATGCCCCCGGGCAGGGTTTCTACGAGCAGTACTTC
CASSHAPGQGFYEQYF
>NA|TRBV5-4|TRBJ2-1|NA
TGTGCCAGCAGCTTGGAACGGAGAACGTCCTACAATGAGCAGTTCTTC
CASSLERRTSYNEQFF
>NA|TRBV6-4|TRBJ1-6|NA
TGTGCCAGCAGTGAAACGCAGGGTCCGAATTCACCCCTCCACTTT
CASSETQGPNSPLHF
>NA|TRBV4-2|TRBJ2-3|NA
TGTGCCAGCAGCCAAGGCTCCGGAGCGGCCCCGGGAGATACGCAGTATTTT
CASSQGSGAAPGDTQYF
>TRBD1|TRBV6-4|TRBJ2-7|NA
TGTGCCAAATCAACCGGGACAGGGGGCGCGAGGTCCGAGCAGTACTTC
CAKSTGTGGARSEQYF
>TRBD1|TRBV28|TRBJ1-2|few
TGTGCCAGCAGTTTAAAGGCGCGTCAGGCCGGACAGGGGGTCATTTATGGCTACACCTTC
CASSLKARQAGQGVIYGYTF
>NA|TRBV6-5|TRBJ2-4|NA
TGTGCCAGCAGTTACAAGGACGGATTAGCCAAAAACATTCAGTACTTC
CASSYKDGLAKNIQYF
>TRBD2|TRBV7-6|TRBJ2-7|NA
TGTGCCAGCGGGAGGGGCGGGGATTCCTACGAGCAGTACTTC
CASGRGGDSYEQYF
>NA|TRBV7-2|TRBJ2-5|NA
TGTGCCAGCAGCTTAGTCGGTAGCGCTAAAGAGACCCAGTACTTC
CASSLVGSAKETQYF
>TRBD2|TRBV6-6|TRBJ2-7|NA
TGTGCCAGCAGCCACGACCTCATGGGAGGGGAGCAGTACTTC
CASSHDLMGGEQYF
>NA|TRBV5-4|TRBJ2-5|NA
TGTGCCAGCAGTTCCGACCCTCGGGAGACCCAGTACTTC
CASSSDPRETQYF
>NA|TRBV28|TRBJ1-1|NA
TGTGCCAGCAGTTTCCTTCAGGAAGCTTTCTTT
CASSFLQEAFF
>TRBD2|TRBV7-2|TRBJ2-5|NA
TGTGCCAGCAGCTTAGCGGGGCTAGCGGGAGAGACCCAGTACTTC
CASSLAGLAGETQYF
>NA|TRBV19|TRBJ1-2|few
TGTGCCAGTATAGGGAACAGAGGTGCTGGTGGCTACACCTTC
CASIGNRGAGGYTF
>NA|TRBV5-4|TRBJ2-5|NA
TGTGCCAGCAGCTTGAGAAGGGACATGGAGACCCAGTACTTC
CASSLRRDMETQYF
>TRBD1|TRBV5-1|TRBJ2-1|NA
TGCGCCAGCAGCTTGGACAGGGGCCATTTCAATGAGCAGTTCTTC
CASSLDRGHFNEQFF
>NA|TRBV7-3|TRBJ1-2|NA
TGTGCCAGCAGCTTAACGGGCAGAAGCTATGGCTACACCTTC
CASSLTGRSYGYTF
>NA|TRBV28|TRBJ2-2|NA
TGTGCCAGCAAGGGCGGGGCAAACACCGGGGAGCTGTTTTTT
CASKGGANTGELFF
>NA|TRBV5-4|TRBJ1-1|NA
TGTGCCAGCAGCTATAAAGGGGGGAACACTGAAGCTTTCTTT
CASSYKGGNTEAFF
>NA|TRBV5-4|TRBJ1-1|few
TGTGCCAGCAGCTTGTGGGCCTCCCCCACTGAAGCTTTCTTT
CASSLWASPTEAFF
>TRBD2|TRBV18|TRBJ2-5|NA
TGTGCCAGCTCACCGGGACTAGTTGAGACCCAGTACTTC
CASSPGLVETQYF
>TRBD1|TRBV6-5|TRBJ2-3|NA
TGTGCCAGCAGTGACAGGGGTGGCACAGATACGCAGTATTTT
CASSDRGGTDTQYF
>NA|TRBV19|TRBJ1-2|NA
TGTGCCAGTACCCGGCCCGAGGGAGCTAACTATGGCTACACCTTC
CASTRPEGANYGYTF
>NA|TRBV9|TRBJ2-7|NA
TGTGCCAGCAGCGTAGTGGGAGGCCTCGGTGAGCAGTACTTC
CASSVVGGLGEQYF
>NA|TRBV7-2|TRBJ2-7|NA
TGTGCCAGCAGCCTGGGTGAGGGGTACGACGAGCAGTACTTC
CASSLGEGYDEQYF
>NA|TRBV30|TRBJ1-2|few
TGTGCCTGGACCATTTCGGGGAGCTATGGCTACACCTTC
CAWTISGSYGYTF
>NA|TRBV18|TRBJ2-1|NA
TGTGCCAGCTCACTACAATGGACTACCAATGAGCAGTTCTTC
CASSLQWTTNEQFF
>NA|TRBV6-1|TRBJ1-1|few
TGTGCCAGCAGGAACACTGGGAACACTGAAGCTTTCTTT
CASRNTGNTEAFF
>TRBD2|TRBV14|TRBJ2-3|NA
TGTGCCAGCAGCCCTCTACCGAGCGGGGCCCTGGATTTT
CASSPLPSGALDF
>TRBD1|TRBV18|TRBJ2-7|NA
TGTGCCAGCTCACCAGGGACAGGGGCCCTCGGCGAGCAGTACTTC
CASSPGTGALGEQYF
>TRBD2|TRBV29-1|TRBJ2-3|NA
TGCAGCGTTGTGCTAGCGGGGCGGGGCACAGATACGCAGTATTTT
CSVVLAGRGTDTQYF
>NA|TRBV5-1|TRBJ1-1|NA
TGCGCCAGCAGCTTGGCCCCGGCGGTTTTGGACACTGAAGCTTTCTTT
CASSLAPAVLDTEAFF
>TRBD1|TRBV14|TRBJ1-6|NA
TGTGCCAGCAGTAAAGCAGGGACAGGGACTTCACCCCTCCACTTT
CASSKAGTGTSPLHF
>NA|TRBV6-5|TRBJ1-1|NA
TGTGCCAGCAGGGTACACAGGAACACTGAAGCTTTCTTT
CASRVHRNTEAFF
>NA|TRBV2|TRBJ1-1|NA
TGTGCCAGCAGAACTCCGGGAACCAACACTGAAGCTTTCTTT
CASRTPGTNTEAFF
>TRBD1|TRBV11-2|TRBJ1-5|few
TGTGCCAGCAGTATTAGCCGGGACAGCTATCAGCCCCAGCATTTT
CASSISRDSYQPQHF
>NA|TRBV19|TRBJ2-3|NA
TGTGCCAGTAGTATACAGGGGAGCACAGATACGCAGTATTTT
CASSIQGSTDTQYF
>TRBD1|TRBV2|TRBJ1-5|NA
TGTGCCAGCAACCGGGACAGGGGGAGTCAGCCCCAGCATTTT
CASNRDRGSQPQHF